Shown below are 7 T cell receptor beta chains from a single sample sequenced in a study of blood T cell repertoires in COVID-19. Assay: immunoSEQ multiplex PCR; the TCRdb copy retains only in-frame clones and omits some. The sample lists 170,000 or so clones, about 90% occurring once. Sequencing used PBMCs or T cells enriched from blood (not recorded which). Receptors were obtained from a woman aged 45-60 years who had recovered from COVID-19.

Worth noting for this clone: Other DNA sequences in the same sample also yield this CDR3. V usage is TRBV19 and J usage is TRBJ1-2; 9 nucleotides align to TRBD1. The junction had 4 bases not matched to a gene; V was cut back by 3 bases and J by 8 bases. Germline CDR1 reads LNHDA; CDR2 reads SQIVND (reference sequence). The CDR3 length is 13 residues. The chain's CDR3 is CASSIRQGDGYTF. DNA of the CDR3: TGTGCCAGTAGTATCCGACAGGGGGACGGCTACACCTTC.

The rearrangement uses TRBV9 and TRBJ2-7; TRBD2 aligns across 7 bases. CDR3 length equals 15 residues. CDR1 is SGDLS and CDR2 is YYNGEE in the germline V gene. J gave up 0 bases and V 2 bases, and 5 bases lay outside the gene matches. Written as DNA, the CDR3 is TGTGCCAGCAGCGTTGCCGGGACTAACTCCTACGAGCAGTACTTC. Its translation is CASSVAGTNSYEQYF.

The chain uses TRBV6-2 or TRBV6-3 and TRBJ2-1, with a weak D call TRBD1 (6 bases). Germline values: CDR1 MNHEY, CDR2 SVGEGT. The length of the CDR3 is 15 residues. V lost 2 bases to trimming and J lost 4 bases, with 12 bases between them. The CDR3 loop reads CASSYTGHGYNEQFF. CDR3 bases: TGTGCCAGCAGTTACACGGGACACGGTTACAATGAGCAGTTCTTC.

The chain has TRBV29-1 and TRBJ2-5; D is ambiguous. Germline CDR1 and CDR2: SQVTM and ANQGSEA. This CDR3 has 13 amino acids. V lost 8 bases and J 9 bases, leaving 22 bases between the germline ends. CDR3 protein: CSITLTVGYAQYF. The CDR3 DNA reads TGCAGCATTACCCTTACCGTCGGGTATGCCCAGTACTTC. Full variable domain (missing parts from reference TRBV29-1 and TRBJ2-5): SAVISQKPSRDICQRGTSLTIQCQVDSQVTMMFWYRQQPGQSLTLIATANQGSEATYESGFVIDKFPISRPNLTFSTLTVSNMSPEDSSIYLCSITLTVGYAQYFGPGTRLLVL.

This rearrangement joins TRBV29-1 to TRBJ1-2, with a tentative D call TRBD1 (6 bases). Trimming took off 0 bases at V and 4 bases at J, with 12 bases between the two ends. The CDR3 length is 14 residues. The germline gives CDR1 SQVTM, CDR2 ANQGSEA. The CDR3 loop reads CSVEDRGQTYGYTF. In DNA form, the CDR3 reads TGCAGCGTTGAAGATCGAGGACAGACCTATGGCTACACCTTC.

The rearrangement uses TRBV7-9 and TRBJ2-1, with TRBD1 matching 10 bases. J gave up 6 bases and V 1 base, and 6 bases lay outside the gene matches. This CDR3 contains 16 residues. Germline V CDR1 and CDR2: SEHNR, FQNEAQ (reference sequence). CDR3 amino acids: CASSLGGTGAVNEQFF. The CDR3, as DNA: TGTGCCAGCAGCTTAGGTGGGACAGGGGCGGTCAATGAGCAGTTCTTC.

This clone was recorded only once. The gene calls are TRBV7-9 and TRBJ1-2; 11 positions match TRBD1. The CDR3 sequence is 15 residues long. The V and J ends lost 4 bases and 6 bases, in that order; junction bases with no gene match: 7. From germline, CDR1 is SEHNR and CDR2 FQNEAQ (reference sequence). The CDR3 here is CASSSGQGALNGYTF. The CDR3 DNA reads TGTGCCAGCAGCTCAGGACAGGGGGCTTTGAATGGCTACACCTTC.